This paragraph covers one T cell receptor (beta chain) sequence. What it binds is not known. Sequencing of TCR beta drew on CD8+ and CD4+ T cells from blood. Negative isolation was used for CD8+ and CD4+ T cells, and FACS enrichment was applied to TEMRA cells. The RNA, about 0.45 to 1 ug, was put through reverse transcription using random hexamers. The CDR3 of TCR beta was amplified by immunoSEQ multiplex PCR across 54 Vbeta and 13 Jbeta. TCRdb analysed the immunoSEQ multiplex PCR reads with MiXCR anew, one entry per CDR3 protein. The data show about 120,000 distinct CDR3 sequences, with approximately 93% seen just once and about 0.09% held by the top ten. Germline loops: CDR1 SGHTA, CDR2 FQGNSA. The CDR3 length is 15 residues. With 0 bases clipped from V and 5 bases from J, the junction kept 7 bases outside the gene matches. This sample is drawn from a study of CD8 T cells in Susac syndrome. Study-level points and caveats: The authors acknowledged that the study's TCR sequencing and HLA analysis involved relatively few individuals.

The V and J genes are TRBV7-2 and TRBJ2-7; TRBD2 agrees at 7 bases. The sequenced sample was CD4+ T cells from PBMCs. The sequence was obtained from a human donor with multiple sclerosis. CDR3 coding DNA: TGTGCCAGCAGCTTAGCGGGGGGGATTCGACACGAGCAGTACTTC. It translates to CASSLAGGIRHEQYF.